The sequence of this TCR beta chain was determined in a study of T cell responses to AZD1222 COVID-19 vaccine. Study-wide findings and caveats: Scientists sampled the repertoires only once the peak T cell response had passed. Spike-specific TCR repertoires showed rising breadth and depth after two AZD1222 doses. Nearly half of spike-specific TCRs reportedly target unmutated variant regions. It was only a handful of AZD1222 recipients who were seropositive at baseline.

Produced via immunoSEQ multiplex PCR; TCRdb's table is partial and in-frame only. The data hold about 140,000 clones, with over 85% observed a single time. The CDR3 runs 15 residues. Deletions cut 3 bases from V and 0 bases from J, with 11 bases between. Germline assignment: CDR1 MNHEY and CDR2 SMNVEV (reference sequence). This clone was seen once. What it binds is not known. Sample: peripheral blood, taken on day 0 of AZD1222 vaccination. The receptor was derived from an adult in good health. The rearrangement joins TRBV27 to TRBJ1-1, with D uncertain. CDR3 bases: TGTGCCAGCAGTTTTTCGTTCAACATGAACACTGAAGCTTTCTTT. Protein: CASSFSFNMNTEAFF.